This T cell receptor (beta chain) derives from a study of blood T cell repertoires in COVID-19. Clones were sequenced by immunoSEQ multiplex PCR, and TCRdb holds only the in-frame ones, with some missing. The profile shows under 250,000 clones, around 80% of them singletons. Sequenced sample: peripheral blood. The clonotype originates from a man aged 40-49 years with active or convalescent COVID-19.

The CDR3 loop reads CASKVVGREDGYTF. The CDR3 DNA is TGTGCCAGTAAAGTGGTTGGGCGGGAAGACGGCTACACCTTC. The V gene is TRBV19, the J gene TRBJ1-2; D unclear. The CDR3 is made up of 14 amino acids. The germline V gene encodes CDR1 LNHDA and CDR2 SQIVND (reference sequence). V lost 7 bases and J 8 bases, leaving 20 bases between the germline ends.